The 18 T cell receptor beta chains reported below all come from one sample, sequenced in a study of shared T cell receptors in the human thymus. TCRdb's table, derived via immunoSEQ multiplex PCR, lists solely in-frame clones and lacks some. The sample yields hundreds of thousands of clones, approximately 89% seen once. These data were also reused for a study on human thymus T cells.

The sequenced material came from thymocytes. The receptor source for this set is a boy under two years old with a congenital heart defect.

The CDR3 DNA sequence: TGCGCCAGCAGCAGATCGGGACTAGCGGGAGGGGATGAGCAGTTCTTC. It is translated as CASSRSGLAGGDEQFF. The chain couples TRBV5-1 to TRBJ2-1, with 16 bases that match TRBD2. CDR1 is SGHRS and CDR2 is YFSETQ in the germline V gene. This CDR3 has 16 residues. Losses at the gene ends were 4 bases for V and 8 bases for J; bases not matched to a gene: 6.

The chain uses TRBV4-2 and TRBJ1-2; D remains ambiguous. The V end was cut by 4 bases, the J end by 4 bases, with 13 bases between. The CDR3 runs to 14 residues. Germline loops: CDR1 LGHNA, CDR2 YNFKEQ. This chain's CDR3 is CASSPIQVTYGYTF. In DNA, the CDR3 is TGTGCCAGCAGCCCTATCCAGGTAACCTATGGCTACACCTTC.

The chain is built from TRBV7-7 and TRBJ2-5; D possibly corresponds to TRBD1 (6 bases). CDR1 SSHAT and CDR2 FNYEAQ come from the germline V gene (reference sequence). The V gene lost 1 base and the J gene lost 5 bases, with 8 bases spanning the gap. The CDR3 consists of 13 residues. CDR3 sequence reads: CASSLEGVETQYF. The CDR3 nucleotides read TGTGCCAGCAGCTTAGAGGGGGTCGAGACCCAGTACTTC.

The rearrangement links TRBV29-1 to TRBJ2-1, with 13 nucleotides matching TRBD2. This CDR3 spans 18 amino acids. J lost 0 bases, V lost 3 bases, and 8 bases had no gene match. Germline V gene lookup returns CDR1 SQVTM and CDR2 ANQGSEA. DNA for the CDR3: TGCAGCGTTGATATTGGACTAGCGGGAGACCTCTCCTACAATGAGCAGTTCTTC. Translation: CSVDIGLAGDLSYNEQFF.

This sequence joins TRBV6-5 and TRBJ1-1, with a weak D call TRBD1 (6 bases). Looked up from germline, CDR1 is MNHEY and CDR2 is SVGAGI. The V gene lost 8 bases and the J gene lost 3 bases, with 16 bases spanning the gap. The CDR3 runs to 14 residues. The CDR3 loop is CASGNLYRDTEAFF. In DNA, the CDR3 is TGTGCCAGCGGCAACTTATACAGGGACACTGAAGCTTTCTTT.

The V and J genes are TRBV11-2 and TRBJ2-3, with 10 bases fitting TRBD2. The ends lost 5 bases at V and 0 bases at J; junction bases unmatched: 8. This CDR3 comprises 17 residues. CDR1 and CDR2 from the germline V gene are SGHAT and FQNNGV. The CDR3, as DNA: TGTGCCAGCAGCCCTCCCGGAGCGGGGGGGAGCACAGATACGCAGTATTTT. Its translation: CASSPPGAGGSTDTQYF.

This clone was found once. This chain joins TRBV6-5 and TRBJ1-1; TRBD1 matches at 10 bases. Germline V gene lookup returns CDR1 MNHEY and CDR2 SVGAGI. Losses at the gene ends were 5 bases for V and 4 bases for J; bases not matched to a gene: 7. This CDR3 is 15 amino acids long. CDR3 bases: TGTGCCAGCAGTCAGAGGACAGGGGGTTTCACTGAAGCTTTCTTT. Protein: CASSQRTGGFTEAFF.

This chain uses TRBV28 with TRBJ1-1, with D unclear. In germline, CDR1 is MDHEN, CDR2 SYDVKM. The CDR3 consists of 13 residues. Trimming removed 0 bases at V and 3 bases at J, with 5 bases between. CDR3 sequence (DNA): TGTGCCAGCAGTTTATGTTTCGACACTGAAGCTTTCTTT. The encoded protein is CASSLCFDTEAFF. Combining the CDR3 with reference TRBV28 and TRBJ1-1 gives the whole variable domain DVKVTQSSRYLVKRTGEKVFLECVQDMDHENMFWYRQDPGLGLRLIYFSYDVKMKEKGDIPEGYSVSREKKERFSLILESASTNQTSMYLCASSLCFDTEAFFGQGTRLTVV.

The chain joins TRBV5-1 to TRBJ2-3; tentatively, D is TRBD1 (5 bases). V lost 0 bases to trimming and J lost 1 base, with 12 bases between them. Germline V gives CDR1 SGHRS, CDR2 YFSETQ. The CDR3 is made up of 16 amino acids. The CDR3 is CASSLGKGRGTDTQYF. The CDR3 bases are TGCGCCAGCAGCTTGGGGAAGGGCAGGGGCACAGATACGCAGTATTTT.

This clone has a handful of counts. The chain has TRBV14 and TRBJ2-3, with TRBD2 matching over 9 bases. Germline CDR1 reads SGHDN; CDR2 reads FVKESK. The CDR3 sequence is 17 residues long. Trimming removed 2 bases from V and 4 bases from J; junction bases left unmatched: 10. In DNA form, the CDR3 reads TGTGCCAGCAGCCAATGGAGTAGCGGGAGTCTCCCAGATACGCAGTATTTT. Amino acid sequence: CASSQWSSGSLPDTQYF.

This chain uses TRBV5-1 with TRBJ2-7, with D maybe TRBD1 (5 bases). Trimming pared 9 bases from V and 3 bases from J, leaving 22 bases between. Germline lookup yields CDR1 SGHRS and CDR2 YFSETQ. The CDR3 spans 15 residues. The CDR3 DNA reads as TGCGCCACCAAAAACCAAACAGGACCACTCTACGAGCAGTACTTC. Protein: CATKNQTGPLYEQYF.

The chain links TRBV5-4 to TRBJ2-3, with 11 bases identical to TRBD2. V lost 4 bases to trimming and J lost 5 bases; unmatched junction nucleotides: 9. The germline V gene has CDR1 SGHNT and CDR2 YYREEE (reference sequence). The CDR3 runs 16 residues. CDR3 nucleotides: TGTGCCAGCAGCGGCCGGCTAGCGGGGGGCTTAGATACGCAGTATTTT. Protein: CASSGRLAGGLDTQYF.

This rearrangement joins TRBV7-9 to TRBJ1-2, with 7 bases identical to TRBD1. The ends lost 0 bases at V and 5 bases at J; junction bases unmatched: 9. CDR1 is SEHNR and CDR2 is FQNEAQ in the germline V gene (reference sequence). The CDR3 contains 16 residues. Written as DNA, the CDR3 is TGTGCCAGCAGCTTAGCCCGGGACAGCTTAATTTATGGCTACACCTTC. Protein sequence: CASSLARDSLIYGYTF. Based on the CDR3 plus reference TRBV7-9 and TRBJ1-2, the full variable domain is DTGVSQNPRHKITKRGQNVTFRCDPISEHNRLYWYRQTLGQGPEFLTYFQNEAQLEKSRLLSDRFSAERPKGSFSTLEIQRTEQGDSAMYLCASSLARDSLIYGYTFGSGTRLTVV.

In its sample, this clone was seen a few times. The CDR3 coding sequence is TGCAGTGCGAACCAGGGGGTCGAGCAGTACTTC. As protein: CSANQGVEQYF. V and J are TRBV20-1 and TRBJ2-7, with 7 bases fitting TRBD1. The CDR3 loop spans 11 amino acids. Trimming took 6 bases from V and 6 from J; bases not matched to a gene: 5. Germline assignment: CDR1 DFQATT and CDR2 SNEGSKA (reference sequence).

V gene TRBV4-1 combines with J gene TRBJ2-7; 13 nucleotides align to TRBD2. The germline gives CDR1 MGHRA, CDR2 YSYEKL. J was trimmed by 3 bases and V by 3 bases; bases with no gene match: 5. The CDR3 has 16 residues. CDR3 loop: CASSQQGLAGLYEQYF. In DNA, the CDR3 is TGCGCCAGCAGCCAGCAGGGACTAGCGGGGCTCTACGAGCAGTACTTC.

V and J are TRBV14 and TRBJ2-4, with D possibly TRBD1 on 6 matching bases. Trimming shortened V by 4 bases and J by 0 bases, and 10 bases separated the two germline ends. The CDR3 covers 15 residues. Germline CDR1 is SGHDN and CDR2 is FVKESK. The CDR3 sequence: CASSLGQTAKNIQYF. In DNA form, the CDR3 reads TGTGCCAGCAGCCTAGGACAGACAGCCAAAAACATTCAGTACTTC.

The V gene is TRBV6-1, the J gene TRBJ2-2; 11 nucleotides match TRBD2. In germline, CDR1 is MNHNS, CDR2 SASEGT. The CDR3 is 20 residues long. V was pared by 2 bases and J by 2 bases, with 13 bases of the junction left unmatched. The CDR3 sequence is CASSELRVPGLAANTGELFF. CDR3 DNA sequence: TGTGCCAGCAGTGAACTGAGAGTACCGGGACTAGCGGCTAACACCGGGGAGCTGTTTTTT.

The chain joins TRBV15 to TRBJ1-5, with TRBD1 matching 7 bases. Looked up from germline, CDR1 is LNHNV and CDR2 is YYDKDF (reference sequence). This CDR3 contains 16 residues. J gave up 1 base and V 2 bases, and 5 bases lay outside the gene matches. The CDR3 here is CATSRRQGNSNQPQHF. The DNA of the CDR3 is TGTGCCACCAGCAGACGACAGGGAAACAGCAATCAGCCCCAGCATTTT.